This entry describes one T cell receptor (beta chain). This sample was included in a study of T cells in Graves' hyperthyroidism and ophthalmopathy. From germline, CDR1 is GTSNPN and CDR2 SVGIG (reference sequence). V was cut by 2 bases and J by 7 bases, with 12 bases left in between. This CDR3 spans 14 amino acids. RNA transcripts gave rise to amplified TCR beta CDR3 regions. TCR CDR3 regions were first amplified by RT-PCR with HTBI primers. TCRdb itself ran the multiplex PCR reads through MiXCR, one entry per CDR3 protein. The sample lists hundreds of thousands of distinct CDR3 sequences; 20% were seen once. Patients showing uncontrolled infection, other autoimmune disease, pregnancy or lactation were ineligible.

The sample consisted of blood. This chain joins TRBV30 and TRBJ1-6, with unresolved D. The TCR comes from a man younger than 40 with Graves' ophthalmopathy. CDR3 in DNA: TGTGCCTGGAGTCCCCGGGCAGGAAATTCACCCCTCCACTTT. Amino acid sequence: CAWSPRAGNSPLHF.